Listed below are T cell receptor beta chains from one sample, sequenced in a study of blood T cell repertoires in COVID-19. Data came from immunoSEQ multiplex PCR; TCRdb stores just in-frame clones and leaves some out. The sample records some 150,000 clones, 86% being singletons. Sequenced sample: PBMCs or T cells enriched from blood (not recorded which). The receptors here all came from a man aged 45-65 years who had recovered from COVID-19. Each CDR3 is given with its conserved first and last residue. The order of the fields is J gene, clone size, V gene, D gene, CDR3 protein, CDR3 DNA. The D gene is left open where the match is weak. Some rows mark clone size as missing; the rest say once, few, many or name a class of expanded clone.

TRBJ1-1,NA,TRBV15,TRBD1,CAIGTGRGAEAFF,TGTGCCATCGGGACAGGGCGGGGCGCTGAAGCTTTCTTT
TRBJ2-1,NA,TRBV6-1,TRBD1,CASSDRTGGRNEQFF,TGTGCCAGCAGTGACCGGACAGGGGGTAGGAATGAGCAGTTCTTC
TRBJ1-4,NA,TRBV18,NA,CASSLKRTSNEKLFF,TGTGCCAGCTCGCTAAAGAGGACTAGTAATGAAAAACTGTTTTTT
TRBJ1-1,NA,TRBV6-5,NA,CASSTPSGTEAFF,TGTGCCAGCAGCACTCCCTCGGGGACTGAAGCTTTCTTT
TRBJ2-5,NA,TRBV7-2,TRBD2,CASSLAWASGEETQYF,TGTGCCAGCAGCTTAGCATGGGCTAGCGGGGAAGAGACCCAGTACTTC
TRBJ2-3,NA,TRBV27,TRBD1,CASSRRTGSTDTQYF,TGTGCCAGCAGTCGGCGGACAGGTAGCACAGATACGCAGTATTTT
TRBJ2-3,NA,TRBV7-7,NA,CASSSGGGSTDTQYF,TGTGCCAGCAGCTCGGGTGGGGGGAGCACAGATACGCAGTATTTT
TRBJ1-1,NA,TRBV6-5,NA,CASRPPEGRTEAFF,TGTGCCAGCAGACCGCCGGAGGGCCGGACTGAAGCTTTCTTT
TRBJ2-4,NA,TRBV6-2/TRBV6-3,NA,CASSFPRTDLLAKNIQYF,TGTGCCAGCAGTTTTCCTCGGACAGATCTTCTAGCCAAAAACATTCAGTACTTC
TRBJ2-2,once,TRBV7-2,NA,CASSSDTNTGELFF,TGTGCCAGCAGCTCCGACACGAACACCGGGGAGCTGTTTTTT
TRBJ1-2,NA,TRBV5-4,NA,CASSLAGPNNYGYTF,TGTGCCAGCAGCTTGGCAGGGCCTAATAACTATGGCTACACCTTC
TRBJ2-3,few,TRBV7-6,NA,CASSFFGGLTDTQYF,TGTGCCAGCAGCTTCTTCGGGGGGCTCACAGATACGCAGTATTTT
TRBJ1-2,NA,TRBV5-1,NA,CASSRASGASNYGYTF,TGCGCCAGCAGTCGAGCCTCAGGGGCTAGTAACTATGGCTACACCTTC
TRBJ2-2,few,TRBV11-2,TRBD2,CASSTGLAGTGELFF,TGTGCCAGCAGCACGGGACTAGCGGGGACCGGGGAGCTGTTTTTT
TRBJ1-1,NA,TRBV11-2,NA,CASSLVGRGTYTEAFF,TGTGCCAGCAGCTTAGTCGGGAGGGGAACTTACACTGAAGCTTTCTTT
TRBJ2-2,NA,TRBV2,NA,CASRRFNTGELFF,TGTGCCAGCAGACGGTTTAACACCGGGGAGCTGTTTTTT
TRBJ2-1,NA,TRBV2,NA,CASSDAGTYDNEQFF,TGTGCCAGCAGTGACGCGGGGACCTATGACAATGAGCAGTTCTTC
TRBJ2-4,NA,TRBV2,NA,CASRIELAKNIQYF,TGTGCCAGCAGGATCGAACTAGCCAAAAACATTCAGTACTTC
TRBJ2-3,once,TRBV7-2,NA,CASSSLAADTQYF,TGTGCCAGCAGTTCGCTAGCAGCGGATACGCAGTATTTT
TRBJ1-1,NA,TRBV10-3,NA,CAISELGAEAFF,TGTGCCATCAGTGAGTTGGGGGCAGAAGCTTTCTTT
TRBJ2-3,NA,TRBV29-1,NA,CSVEDLAGASTDTQYF,TGCAGCGTTGAAGATCTGGCGGGGGCTAGCACAGATACGCAGTATTTT
TRBJ1-6,few,TRBV10-1,TRBD1,CADTGGVYHSPLHF,TGCGCCGACACAGGGGGTGTCTATCATTCACCCCTCCACTTT
TRBJ2-1,NA,TRBV5-5,NA,CASCRERTYNEQFF,TGTGCCAGCTGCAGGGAACGGACGTACAATGAGCAGTTCTTC
TRBJ1-1,NA,TRBV15,TRBD1,CATSRGDRGNTEAFF,TGTGCCACCAGCAGAGGTGACAGGGGTAACACTGAAGCTTTCTTT
TRBJ2-3,NA,TRBV18,TRBD1,CASSPGTGRVDTQYF,TGTGCCAGCTCACCTGGGACAGGGCGAGTAGATACGCAGTATTTT
TRBJ1-5,few,TRBV6-5,NA,CASSYSSTLQPQHF,TGTGCCAGCAGTTACTCGAGTACCCTTCAGCCCCAGCATTTT
TRBJ1-1,NA,TRBV7-9,TRBD1,CASSDWDRGNTEAFF,TGTGCCAGCAGCGATTGGGACAGGGGGAACACTGAAGCTTTCTTT
TRBJ2-3,NA,TRBV9,TRBD2,CASSSGLAGTTDTQYF,TGTGCCAGCAGCTCAGGACTAGCGGGAACCACAGATACGCAGTATTTT
TRBJ1-1,NA,TRBV7-2,NA,CASNIGGGMNTEAFF,TGTGCCAGCAATATAGGGGGGGGCATGAACACTGAAGCTTTCTTT
TRBJ2-5,NA,TRBV9,NA,CASSPRAAETQYF,TGTGCCAGCAGCCCCCGAGCCGCGGAGACCCAGTACTTC
TRBJ1-2,once,TRBV24-1,NA,CATSDLTAYGYTF,TGTGCCACCAGTGATTTGACAGCCTATGGCTACACCTTC
TRBJ2-6,few,TRBV7-3,NA,CASSLLPGSGANVLTF,TGTGCCAGCAGCTTATTGCCGGGCTCTGGGGCCAACGTCCTGACTTTC
TRBJ2-1,once,TRBV5-1,TRBD1,CASSLGTGYNEQFF,TGCGCCAGCAGCTTGGGGACAGGGTACAATGAGCAGTTCTTC
TRBJ2-7,NA,TRBV5-1,NA,CASSSTQAGTYEQYF,TGCGCCAGCAGCTCTACTCAAGCGGGCACCTACGAGCAGTACTTC
TRBJ2-2,few,TRBV5-1,TRBD1,CASSLGRDSYTGELFF,TGCGCCAGCAGCTTGGGACGGGACAGCTACACCGGGGAGCTGTTTTTT
TRBJ1-2,NA,TRBV6-5,NA,CASSRQAHYGYTF,TGTGCCAGCAGTCGACAGGCTCACTATGGCTACACCTTC
TRBJ2-2,NA,TRBV27,NA,CASSLPGFGGELFF,TGTGCCAGCAGTTTGCCCGGGTTCGGTGGGGAGCTGTTTTTT
TRBJ1-5,few,TRBV28,NA,CASRAHQGRVQPQHF,TGTGCCAGCAGGGCCCACCAGGGGAGAGTTCAGCCCCAGCATTTT
TRBJ2-3,NA,TRBV19,NA,CASSRRGAGSDTQYF,TGTGCCAGTAGTAGAAGGGGCGCGGGATCAGATACGCAGTATTTT
TRBJ2-5,NA,TRBV6-5,NA,CAGGQSRQTQYF,TGTGCCGGTGGACAGAGCAGGCAGACCCAGTACTTC
TRBJ2-7,NA,TRBV28,TRBD1,CASSPPRGQGAYEQYF,TGTGCCAGCAGTCCCCCCCGGGGACAGGGAGCTTACGAGCAGTACTTC
TRBJ2-1,NA,TRBV7-7,NA,CASSSDSTSYNEQFF,TGTGCCAGCAGCTCCGATTCAACTAGTTACAATGAGCAGTTCTTC
TRBJ2-3,NA,TRBV20-1,NA,CSSMRRGTLDF,TGCAGCTCGATGAGACGGGGGACTCTCGATTTT
TRBJ2-5,once,TRBV27,NA,CASSKGGTQYF,TGTGCCAGCAGCAAAGGGGGGACCCAGTACTTC
TRBJ2-3,NA,TRBV4-3,TRBD1,CASSPGQTETDTQYF,TGCGCCAGCAGCCCGGGACAGACGGAGACAGATACGCAGTATTTT
TRBJ2-7,NA,TRBV19,NA,CASSIQSTYEQYF,TGTGCCAGTAGTATTCAGTCCACCTACGAGCAGTACTTC
TRBJ2-2,NA,TRBV24-1,NA,CATRPQEVGELFF,TGTGCCACCAGGCCCCAGGAGGTCGGGGAGCTGTTTTTT
TRBJ1-5,NA,TRBV10-3,NA,CAISESKGGIAGGGQPQHF,TGTGCCATCAGTGAGTCGAAGGGAGGCATCGCGGGGGGAGGGCAGCCCCAGCATTTT
TRBJ2-1,NA,TRBV11-2,NA,CASGTGYDEQFF,TGTGCCAGCGGAACAGGTTACGATGAGCAGTTCTTC
TRBJ2-4,NA,TRBV2,NA,CASSDGIAKNIQYF,TGTGCCAGCAGTGACGGGATAGCCAAAAACATTCAGTACTTC
TRBJ1-3,NA,TRBV11-1,NA,CASSISIPDGDTIYF,TGTGCCAGCAGCATTTCCATTCCCGACGGAGACACCATATATTTT
TRBJ1-6,NA,TRBV2,NA,CASSAQGGVNSPLHF,TGTGCCAGCAGTGCCCAGGGAGGGGTCAATTCACCCCTCCACTTT
TRBJ2-7,NA,TRBV19,NA,CASRNRGGPYEQYF,TGTGCCAGTAGAAACAGGGGGGGACCCTACGAGCAGTACTTC